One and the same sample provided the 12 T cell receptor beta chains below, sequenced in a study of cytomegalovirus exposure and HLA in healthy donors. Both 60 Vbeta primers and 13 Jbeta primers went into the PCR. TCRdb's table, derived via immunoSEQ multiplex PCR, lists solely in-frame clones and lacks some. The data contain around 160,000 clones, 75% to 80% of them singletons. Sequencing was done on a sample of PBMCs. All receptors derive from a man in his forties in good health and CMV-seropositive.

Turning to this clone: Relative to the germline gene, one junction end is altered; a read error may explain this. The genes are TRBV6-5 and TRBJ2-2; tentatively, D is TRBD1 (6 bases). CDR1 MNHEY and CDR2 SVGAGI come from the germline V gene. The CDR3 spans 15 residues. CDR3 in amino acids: CASNPGTTNTWELFF. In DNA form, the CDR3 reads TGTGCCAGCAACCCCGGGACAACGAACACCTGGGAGCTGTTTTTT.

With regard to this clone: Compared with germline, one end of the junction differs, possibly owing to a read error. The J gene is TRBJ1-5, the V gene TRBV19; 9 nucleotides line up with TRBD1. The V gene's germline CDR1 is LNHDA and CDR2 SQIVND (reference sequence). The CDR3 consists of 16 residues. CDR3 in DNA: TGTGCCAGTAGTGCCTACTCCGGGACAGGGAGCCAGCTCCAGCATTTT. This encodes CASSAYSGTGSQLQHF. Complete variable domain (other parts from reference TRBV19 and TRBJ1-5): DGGITQSPKYLFRKEGQNVTLSCEQNLNHDAMYWYRQDPGQGLRLIYYSQIVNDFQKGDIAEGYSVSREKKESFPLTVTSAQKNPTAFYLCASSAYSGTGSQLQHFGDGTRLSIL.

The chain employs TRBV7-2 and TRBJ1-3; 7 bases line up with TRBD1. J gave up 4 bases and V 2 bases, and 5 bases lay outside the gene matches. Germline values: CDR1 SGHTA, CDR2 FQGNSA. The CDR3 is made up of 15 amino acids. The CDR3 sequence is CASSLSTGAGNTIYF. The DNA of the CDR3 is TGTGCCAGCAGCTTAAGCACAGGGGCAGGAAACACCATATATTTT.

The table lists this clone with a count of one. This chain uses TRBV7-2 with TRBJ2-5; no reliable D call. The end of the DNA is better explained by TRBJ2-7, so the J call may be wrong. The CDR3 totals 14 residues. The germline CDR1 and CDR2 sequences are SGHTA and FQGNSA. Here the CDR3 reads CASSPRGNSYEQYF. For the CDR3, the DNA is TGTGCCAGCAGCCCCCGCGGTAACTCCTACGAGCAGTACTTC.

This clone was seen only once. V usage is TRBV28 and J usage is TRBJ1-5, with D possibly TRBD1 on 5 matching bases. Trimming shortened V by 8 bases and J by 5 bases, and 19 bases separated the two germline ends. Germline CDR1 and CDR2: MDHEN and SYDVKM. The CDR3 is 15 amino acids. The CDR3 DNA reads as TGTGCCAGCTCCGCGGGGGGACGGGTTTATCAGCCCCAGCATTTT. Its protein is CASSAGGRVYQPQHF. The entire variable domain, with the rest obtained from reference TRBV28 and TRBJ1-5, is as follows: DVKVTQSSRYLVKRTGEKVFLECVQDMDHENMFWYRQDPGLGLRLIYFSYDVKMKEKGDIPEGYSVSREKKERFSLILESASTNQTSMYLCASSAGGRVYQPQHFGDGTRLSIL.

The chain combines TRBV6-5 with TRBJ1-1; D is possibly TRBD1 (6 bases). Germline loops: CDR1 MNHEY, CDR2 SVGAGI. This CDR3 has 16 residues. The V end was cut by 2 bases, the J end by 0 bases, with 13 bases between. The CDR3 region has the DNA TGTGCCAGCAGTTACGCAGGGGCAGCGATGAACACTGAAGCTTTCTTT. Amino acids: CASSYAGAAMNTEAFF.

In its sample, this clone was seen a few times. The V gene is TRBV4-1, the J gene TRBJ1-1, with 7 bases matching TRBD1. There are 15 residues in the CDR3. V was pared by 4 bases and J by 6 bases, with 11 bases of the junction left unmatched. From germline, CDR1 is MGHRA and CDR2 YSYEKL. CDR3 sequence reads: CASSLGQAGHAEAFF. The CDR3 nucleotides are TGCGCCAGCAGCCTAGGACAGGCGGGACACGCTGAAGCTTTCTTT.

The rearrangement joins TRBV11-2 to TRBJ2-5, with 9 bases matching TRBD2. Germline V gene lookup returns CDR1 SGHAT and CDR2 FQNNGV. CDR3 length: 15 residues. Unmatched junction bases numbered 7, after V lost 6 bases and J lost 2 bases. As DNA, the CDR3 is TGTGCCAGCAGTTTTTCGACTAGCGGTCAAGAGACCCAGTACTTC. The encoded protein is CASSFSTSGQETQYF.

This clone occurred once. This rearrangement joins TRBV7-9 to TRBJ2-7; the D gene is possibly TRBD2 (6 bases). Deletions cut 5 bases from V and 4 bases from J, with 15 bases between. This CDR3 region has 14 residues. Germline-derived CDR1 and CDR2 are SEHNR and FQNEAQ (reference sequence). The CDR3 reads CASSRDGGIYEQYF. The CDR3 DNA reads TGTGCCAGCAGCCGCGACGGAGGGATTTACGAGCAGTACTTC. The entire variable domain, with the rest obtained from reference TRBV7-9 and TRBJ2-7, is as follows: DTGVSQNPRHKITKRGQNVTFRCDPISEHNRLYWYRQTLGQGPEFLTYFQNEAQLEKSRLLSDRFSAERPKGSFSTLEIQRTEQGDSAMYLCASSRDGGIYEQYFGPGTRLTVT.

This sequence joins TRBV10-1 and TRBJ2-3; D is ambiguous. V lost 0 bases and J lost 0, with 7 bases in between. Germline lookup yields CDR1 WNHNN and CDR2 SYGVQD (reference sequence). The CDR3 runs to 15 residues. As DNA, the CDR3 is TGCGCCAGCAGTGAGTCCGGGTCTAGCACAGATACGCAGTATTTT. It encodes CASSESGSSTDTQYF.

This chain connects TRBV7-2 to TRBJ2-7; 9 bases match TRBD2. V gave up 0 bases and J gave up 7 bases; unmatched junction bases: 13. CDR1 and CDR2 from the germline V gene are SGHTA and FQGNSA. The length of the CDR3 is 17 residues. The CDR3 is CASSLAVGGGRAGEQYF. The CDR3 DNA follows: TGTGCCAGCAGCTTAGCCGTTGGGGGCGGGAGGGCCGGAGAGCAGTACTTC.

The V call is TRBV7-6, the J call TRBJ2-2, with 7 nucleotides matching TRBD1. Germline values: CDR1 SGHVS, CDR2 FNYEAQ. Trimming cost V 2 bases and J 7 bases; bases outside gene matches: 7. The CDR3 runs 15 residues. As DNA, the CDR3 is TGTGCCAGCAGCTTAATAGGGGGCTCGGGCGGGGAGCTGTTTTTT. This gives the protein CASSLIGGSGGELFF.